What follows are 14 T cell receptor beta chains derived from one specimen sequenced in a study of blood T cell repertoires in COVID-19. This table comes from immunoSEQ multiplex PCR, and its TCRdb copy is limited to in-frame clones, with some not included. The repertoire holds 40,000 to 55,000 clones, 70% to 90% seen once, with around 3% in the top ten. Material for sequencing was peripheral blood. The receptors shown here come from a man aged 50-60 years with active COVID-19.

This chain connects TRBV15 to TRBJ1-4; D gene unclear. V gave up 5 bases and J gave up 8 bases, with 15 bases separating them. The V gene's germline CDR1 is LNHNV and CDR2 YYDKDF (reference sequence). The CDR3 covers 14 residues. This CDR3 is CATSSRSPIEKLFF. The CDR3 nucleotides are TGTGCCACCAGCTCTCGGAGTCCCATAGAAAAACTGTTTTTT.

This clone was counted a few times. Germline and junction disagree at one end, which may indicate a read error. The V and J genes are TRBV23-1 and TRBJ2-1; possibly TRBD2 for D (5 bases). TRBV23-1 is placed among ORFs of uncertain function. CDR3 size: 8 residues. For the CDR3, the DNA is TGCGCCAGCAAGAGGGCGGTCTTC. Encoded protein: CASKRAVF.

The chain recombines TRBV12-3 or TRBV12-4 with TRBJ1-3, with 8 bases fitting TRBD1. V lost 8 bases to trimming and J lost 7 bases; unmatched junction nucleotides: 7. The CDR3 runs 13 residues. The CDR3 DNA is TGTGCCAGCCGAGATCAGGGGGCCAACACCATATATTTT. Translation gives CASRDQGANTIYF.

This clone was counted once. The chain has TRBV9 and TRBJ2-1; 11 positions match TRBD2. There are 16 residues in the CDR3. Trimming cost V 6 bases and J 4 bases; bases outside gene matches: 9. CDR1 is SGDLS and CDR2 is YYNGEE in the germline V gene. CDR3 nucleotide sequence: TGTGCCAGCAACCGCGGACTAGCGGGTATATACAATGAGCAGTTCTTC. It translates to CASNRGLAGIYNEQFF.

The V and J genes are TRBV4-2 and TRBJ2-7, with D perhaps matching TRBD1 (5 bases). CDR3 size: 17 residues. Germline V gene sequence: CDR1 LGHNA, CDR2 YNFKEQ. V was trimmed by 0 bases and J by 3 bases, leaving 18 bases between them. For the CDR3, the DNA is TGTGCCAGCAGCCAAGATGGGTGGGCAGGGTTAGACTACGAGCAGTACTTC. The encoded protein is CASSQDGWAGLDYEQYF.

The chain recombines TRBV21-1 with TRBJ1-6; TRBD1 was called by the table and not checked on the DNA. TRBV21-1 is a pseudogene. The CDR3 consists of 16 residues. CDR3 DNA sequence: TGTGCCAGCAGCAAAGCTCGTAGGACAGGGGCTTCACCCCTCCACTTT. Its protein is CASSKARRTGASPLHF.

The count of this clone is one. The chain uses TRBV9 and TRBJ1-1; unclear D gene. The CDR3 runs 13 residues. V was cut by 0 bases and J by 8 bases, with 11 bases left in between. Germline V gene sequence: CDR1 SGDLS, CDR2 YYNGEE. CDR3 coding DNA: TGTGCCAGCAGCGTAGATGGAGGGCGGGAAGCTTTCTTT. Amino acid sequence: CASSVDGGREAFF.

The rearrangement links TRBV11-2 to TRBJ2-7; 13 bases are a match to TRBD2. From germline, CDR1 is SGHAT and CDR2 FQNNGV. The CDR3 consists of 19 residues. V lost 4 bases and J lost 0; bases outside the gene matches: 12. The CDR3 protein is CASSSNPGLAGLGSYEQYV. CDR3 DNA: TGTGCCAGCAGCTCAAACCCGGGACTAGCGGGATTGGGCTCCTACGAGCAGTACGTC.

The rearrangement links TRBV9 to TRBJ1-1, with D perhaps TRBD1 (5 bases). CDR1 is SGDLS and CDR2 is YYNGEE in the germline V gene. The CDR3 loop spans 13 amino acids. The V end lost 2 bases, the J end lost 0 bases, and 5 bases lay between the germline ends. The CDR3 DNA follows: TGTGCCAGCAGCGTGACAGTGAACACTGAAGCTTTCTTT. As protein: CASSVTVNTEAFF.

V and J are TRBV15 and TRBJ2-7, with 9 bases lining up with TRBD1. CDR3 length: 15 amino acids. The V segment lost 1 base and the J segment 3 bases; nucleotides outside the gene matches: 4. Germline loops: CDR1 LNHNV, CDR2 YYDKDF (reference sequence). For the CDR3, the DNA is TGTGCCACCAGCAGAGCGGGACAGGGCCTCTACGAGCAGTACTTC. Amino acid sequence: CATSRAGQGLYEQYF.

The chain recombines TRBV7-9 with TRBJ1-2; TRBD1 agrees at 8 bases. The germline V gene encodes CDR1 SEHNR and CDR2 FQNEAQ (reference sequence). The junction had 11 bases not matched to a gene; V was cut back by 7 bases and J by 4 bases. This CDR3 region has 15 residues. The CDR3 DNA is TGTGCCAGCACGACAGGGGAGAGGGGAGGCTATGGCTACACCTTC. This encodes CASTTGERGGYGYTF.

The chain combines TRBV4-2 with TRBJ1-2; 9 nucleotides line up with TRBD1. V lost 0 bases and J lost 0; bases outside the gene matches: 8. Germline CDR1 is LGHNA and CDR2 is YNFKEQ. This CDR3 contains 18 residues. The CDR3 sequence is CASSQEGQGPGANYGYTF. The CDR3 bases are TGTGCCAGCAGCCAAGAGGGACAGGGCCCCGGAGCTAACTATGGCTACACCTTC.

The chain has TRBV4-3 and TRBJ2-1; 11 bases align to TRBD1. V shed 1 base, J shed 5 bases, and the junction held 4 bases outside the gene matches. The CDR3 length is 16 residues. Germline lookup yields CDR1 LGHNA and CDR2 YSLEER. CDR3 loop: CASSQVGTGGNNEQFF. In nucleotides, the CDR3 is TGCGCCAGCAGCCAAGTTGGGACAGGGGGGAACAATGAGCAGTTCTTC.

V and J are TRBV2 and TRBJ1-2; 9 bases fit TRBD1. The length of the CDR3 is 13 residues. CDR1 SNHLY and CDR2 FYNNEI come from the germline V gene. V shed 7 bases and J 5 bases; nucleotides not matched to a gene: 5. CDR3 region: CASNLDRGYGYTF. The CDR3 region has the DNA TGTGCCAGCAACCTGGACAGGGGATATGGCTACACCTTC.